The 24 T cell receptor beta chains listed next were all sequenced from one sample in a study of blood T cell repertoires in COVID-19. Produced via immunoSEQ multiplex PCR; TCRdb's table is partial and in-frame only. Of some 70,000 clones in the sample, 80% to 90% are singletons; the top ten hold approximately 8%. Source material: peripheral blood. These receptors were obtained from a man between 45 and 60 years old with active COVID-19.

This clone appeared a single time. The V and J genes are TRBV11-2 and TRBJ2-7, with no clear D. Germline CDR1 reads SGHAT; CDR2 reads FQNNGV. The germline V and J ends were trimmed by 0 bases and 0 bases, with 6 bases remaining between them. The CDR3 is 14 residues long. Here the CDR3 reads CASSLDPSSYEQYF. The CDR3 DNA is TGTGCCAGCAGCTTAGATCCGAGCTCCTACGAGCAGTACTTC.

V usage is TRBV15 and J usage is TRBJ1-4; 9 positions match TRBD1. Germline CDR1 and CDR2: LNHNV and YYDKDF (reference sequence). Trimming at V came to 0 bases and at J to 14 bases, leaving 4 bases not matched to a gene. The CDR3 is 13 amino acids. The CDR3 sequence is CATSRDHRGHLFF. The CDR3 DNA follows: TGTGCCACCAGCAGAGATCACAGGGGGCACCTGTTTTTT.

The genes are TRBV19 and TRBJ1-2; TRBD1 matches at 7 bases. J lost 6 bases, V lost 5 bases, and 6 bases had no gene match. The CDR3 consists of 13 residues. The V gene's germline CDR1 is LNHDA and CDR2 SQIVND (reference sequence). The CDR3 is CASSPTGVDGYTF. In nucleotides, the CDR3 is TGTGCCAGTAGTCCTACAGGGGTGGATGGCTACACCTTC.

The CDR3 here is CASTLLRGGDGNTIYF. The CDR3 DNA follows: TGTGCCAGCACCCTCCTGAGAGGGGGGGACGGAAACACCATATATTTT. The genes are TRBV7-8 and TRBJ1-3; possible D gene TRBD1, 6 bases. The V end was cut by 7 bases, the J end by 4 bases, with 20 bases between. Germline V gives CDR1 SGHVS, CDR2 FQNEAQ. The CDR3 has 16 residues.

This sequence joins TRBV27 and TRBJ1-4, with 10 bases identical to TRBD1. Germline CDR1 is MNHEY and CDR2 is SMNVEV (reference sequence). The ends lost 3 bases at V and 7 bases at J; junction bases unmatched: 5. This CDR3 has 15 amino acids. The CDR3 DNA is TGTGCCAGCAGTTTCTTGACAGGGGGCCTTGAAAAACTGTTTTTT. Translation gives CASSFLTGGLEKLFF.

This rearrangement joins TRBV9 to TRBJ2-7; D gene ambiguous. CDR1 SGDLS and CDR2 YYNGEE come from the germline V gene. There are 14 residues in the CDR3. Trimming cost V 2 bases and J 0 bases, with 9 bases left between them. The CDR3 spells CASSVATSSYEQYF. DNA for the CDR3: TGTGCCAGCAGCGTGGCCACCTCCTCCTACGAGCAGTACTTC.

The chain is built from TRBV19 and TRBJ2-6; TRBD1 matches 9 bases. V lost 6 bases, J lost 2 bases, and 2 bases stayed unmatched. CDR3 length: 15 residues. Germline-derived CDR1 and CDR2 are LNHDA and SQIVND (reference sequence). The CDR3: CASSRQGAGANVLTF. The CDR3 DNA sequence: TGTGCCAGTAGCCGACAGGGGGCTGGGGCCAACGTCCTGACTTTC.

The rearrangement joins TRBV5-1 to TRBJ2-2; the D gene is possibly TRBD1 (6 bases). In germline, CDR1 is SGHRS, CDR2 YFSETQ. V gave up 1 base and J gave up 1 base, with 8 bases separating them. The CDR3 runs 15 residues. The CDR3 here is CASSLMGQNTGELFF. The CDR3 DNA reads as TGCGCCAGCAGCTTGATGGGACAGAACACCGGGGAGCTGTTTTTT.

The gene calls are TRBV6-2 or TRBV6-3 and TRBJ1-1; maybe TRBD1 (6 bases). The length of the CDR3 is 15 residues. V was shortened by 4 bases and J by 1 base, with 13 bases between the two germline ends. The germline V gene encodes CDR1 MNHEY and CDR2 SVGEGT. The CDR3 DNA reads TGTGCCAGCAGTTCCTCCATGACAGGGAACACTGAAGCTTTCTTT. This sequence encodes CASSSSMTGNTEAFF.

In this sample, this clone turned up once. The gene calls are TRBV11-2 and TRBJ1-5, with D perhaps matching TRBD1 (6 bases). Germline V gene lookup returns CDR1 SGHAT and CDR2 FQNNGV. The CDR3 runs to 16 residues. The ends were cut back, 6 bases at V and 2 bases at J, with 17 bases in the middle. The CDR3 region has the DNA TGTGCCAGCAGTAAAGGGAGGGGGGCCGGCAATCAGCCCCAGCATTTT. Protein sequence: CASSKGRGAGNQPQHF.

The chain combines TRBV27 with TRBJ1-1, with D possibly matching TRBD1 (5 bases). V dropped 1 base and J dropped 11 bases, with 17 bases sitting between them. The V gene's germline CDR1 is MNHEY and CDR2 SMNVEV (reference sequence). This CDR3 has 14 residues. The chain's CDR3 is CASSLWSGGVSAFF. The CDR3 DNA is TGTGCCAGCAGTTTATGGTCGGGAGGGGTCAGCGCTTTCTTT.

Note on this clone: At one end the junction does not follow the germline gene, possibly because of a read error. The chain recombines TRBV24-1 with TRBJ1-2, with TRBD1 as a possible D gene (6 bases). Germline CDR1 is KGHDR and CDR2 is SFDVKD. CDR3 size: 16 residues. The DNA of the CDR3 is TGTGCCACCATTTGGGGGGGAACAGGGCTTGACTACGGCTACACCTTC. The encoded protein is CATIWGGTGLDYGYTF.

The chain recombines TRBV7-2 with TRBJ2-5; 7 bases fit TRBD1. Germline-derived CDR1 and CDR2 are SGHTA and FQGNSA. The junction had 5 bases not matched to a gene; V was cut back by 5 bases and J by 2 bases. The CDR3 runs to 14 residues. As DNA, the CDR3 is TGTGCCAGCAGCCAGGGACAGTTACAAGAGACCCAGTACTTC. This encodes CASSQGQLQETQYF.

V gene TRBV27 combines with J gene TRBJ2-7; 10 nucleotides match TRBD2. Unmatched junction bases numbered 6, after V lost 1 base and J lost 3 bases. Germline V gene lookup returns CDR1 MNHEY and CDR2 SMNVEV (reference sequence). The CDR3 length is 16 residues. CDR3 DNA sequence: TGTGCCAGCAGTTTATTGGCTAGCGGGAGAAGCTACGAGCAGTACTTC. Its translation is CASSLLASGRSYEQYF.

The chain is built from TRBV14 and TRBJ2-7; D may be TRBD2 (5 bases). The CDR3 spans 12 residues. Per the germline V gene, CDR1 is SGHDN and CDR2 is FVKESK. Trimming pared 3 bases from V and 6 bases from J, leaving 9 bases between. The chain's CDR3 is CASSQRVAEQYF. CDR3 in DNA: TGTGCCAGCAGCCAGAGGGTTGCCGAGCAGTACTTC.

The chain recombines TRBV6-5 with TRBJ1-1; a possible D gene is TRBD1 (6 bases). Per germline, CDR1 MNHEY and CDR2 SVGAGI. V lost 0 bases, J lost 3 bases, and 14 bases lay in between. The CDR3 sequence is 16 residues long. CDR3 coding DNA: TGTGCCAGCAGTTACTCTTATCCGGCAGGGGACACTGAAGCTTTCTTT. Translated: CASSYSYPAGDTEAFF.

The chain carries TRBV6-4 and TRBJ1-2; 7 positions match TRBD1. This CDR3 spans 14 amino acids. V lost 6 bases to trimming and J lost 1 base; unmatched junction nucleotides: 5. CDR1 is MRHNA, CDR2 SNTAGT, per germline. CDR3 sequence (DNA): TGTGCCAGCAGACCCGGGACAGATAACTATGGCTACACCTTC. Translating gives CASRPGTDNYGYTF.

This clone has more than one count but fewer than ten. V and J are TRBV7-9 and TRBJ2-7; 9 nucleotides align to TRBD1. CDR3 length: 12 amino acids. Germline loops: CDR1 SEHNR, CDR2 FQNEAQ (reference sequence). J was trimmed by 9 bases and V by 6 bases; bases with no gene match: 6. The DNA for the CDR3 is TGTGCCAGCAGTTGGGGACAGGGCTGGCAGTACTTC. Protein product: CASSWGQGWQYF.

This clone was seen only a few times. In DNA, the CDR3 is TGTGCCAGCAGCGTCGGGGGGCCGGCTAATGAAAAACTGTTTTTT. Its translation is CASSVGGPANEKLFF. V is TRBV9 and J is TRBJ1-4; possible D gene TRBD1, 6 bases. The CDR3 consists of 15 residues. Germline loops: CDR1 SGDLS, CDR2 YYNGEE. V was shortened by 2 bases and J by 3 bases, with 11 bases between the two germline ends.

The J gene is TRBJ1-2, the V gene TRBV28; 7 bases are shared with TRBD1. CDR3 length: 13 residues. Germline V lookup: CDR1 MDHEN, CDR2 SYDVKM. Losses at the gene ends were 5 bases for V and 4 bases for J; bases not matched to a gene: 4. CDR3 sequence reads: CASSQGTAYGYTF. CDR3 nucleotide sequence: TGTGCCAGCAGTCAGGGGACAGCCTATGGCTACACCTTC.

The rearrangement joins TRBV19 to TRBJ2-1; 14 bases agree with TRBD2. The CDR3 contains 14 residues. After removal of 5 bases from V and 12 bases from J, the junction contained 6 bases not matched to a gene. CDR1 is LNHDA, CDR2 SQIVND, per germline (reference sequence). The CDR3 region is CASSGTSGSVVQFF. Here the CDR3 DNA reads TGTGCCAGTAGTGGGACTAGCGGGAGTGTTGTGCAGTTCTTC.

This chain joins TRBV19 and TRBJ2-3; 9 bases agree with TRBD1. The CDR3 covers 15 residues. Germline CDR1 LNHDA, CDR2 SQIVND (reference sequence). The trim removed 6 bases at V and 4 bases at J, leaving 8 bases unmatched. This CDR3 reads CASRHGDRAADTQYF. The CDR3 DNA follows: TGTGCCAGTAGGCACGGGGACAGGGCCGCAGATACGCAGTATTTT.

The chain has TRBV24-1 and TRBJ2-1, with a tentative D call TRBD1 (6 bases). Germline V gene lookup returns CDR1 KGHDR and CDR2 SFDVKD. Trimming stripped 1 base from V and 6 bases from J, with 15 bases between. CDR3 length: 16 amino acids. This chain's CDR3 is CATSDFKGVLFNEQFF. The CDR3 coding sequence is TGTGCCACCAGTGATTTTAAGGGGGTCCTCTTCAATGAGCAGTTCTTC.

V usage is TRBV19 and J usage is TRBJ2-7, with 9 positions matching TRBD1. The junction had 6 bases not matched to a gene; V was cut back by 6 bases and J by 6 bases. CDR3 length equals 13 residues. Looked up from germline, CDR1 is LNHDA and CDR2 is SQIVND (reference sequence). In DNA, the CDR3 is TGTGCCAGTAGCGGTTTGACAGGGGGCGAGCAGTACTTC. Amino acid sequence: CASSGLTGGEQYF.